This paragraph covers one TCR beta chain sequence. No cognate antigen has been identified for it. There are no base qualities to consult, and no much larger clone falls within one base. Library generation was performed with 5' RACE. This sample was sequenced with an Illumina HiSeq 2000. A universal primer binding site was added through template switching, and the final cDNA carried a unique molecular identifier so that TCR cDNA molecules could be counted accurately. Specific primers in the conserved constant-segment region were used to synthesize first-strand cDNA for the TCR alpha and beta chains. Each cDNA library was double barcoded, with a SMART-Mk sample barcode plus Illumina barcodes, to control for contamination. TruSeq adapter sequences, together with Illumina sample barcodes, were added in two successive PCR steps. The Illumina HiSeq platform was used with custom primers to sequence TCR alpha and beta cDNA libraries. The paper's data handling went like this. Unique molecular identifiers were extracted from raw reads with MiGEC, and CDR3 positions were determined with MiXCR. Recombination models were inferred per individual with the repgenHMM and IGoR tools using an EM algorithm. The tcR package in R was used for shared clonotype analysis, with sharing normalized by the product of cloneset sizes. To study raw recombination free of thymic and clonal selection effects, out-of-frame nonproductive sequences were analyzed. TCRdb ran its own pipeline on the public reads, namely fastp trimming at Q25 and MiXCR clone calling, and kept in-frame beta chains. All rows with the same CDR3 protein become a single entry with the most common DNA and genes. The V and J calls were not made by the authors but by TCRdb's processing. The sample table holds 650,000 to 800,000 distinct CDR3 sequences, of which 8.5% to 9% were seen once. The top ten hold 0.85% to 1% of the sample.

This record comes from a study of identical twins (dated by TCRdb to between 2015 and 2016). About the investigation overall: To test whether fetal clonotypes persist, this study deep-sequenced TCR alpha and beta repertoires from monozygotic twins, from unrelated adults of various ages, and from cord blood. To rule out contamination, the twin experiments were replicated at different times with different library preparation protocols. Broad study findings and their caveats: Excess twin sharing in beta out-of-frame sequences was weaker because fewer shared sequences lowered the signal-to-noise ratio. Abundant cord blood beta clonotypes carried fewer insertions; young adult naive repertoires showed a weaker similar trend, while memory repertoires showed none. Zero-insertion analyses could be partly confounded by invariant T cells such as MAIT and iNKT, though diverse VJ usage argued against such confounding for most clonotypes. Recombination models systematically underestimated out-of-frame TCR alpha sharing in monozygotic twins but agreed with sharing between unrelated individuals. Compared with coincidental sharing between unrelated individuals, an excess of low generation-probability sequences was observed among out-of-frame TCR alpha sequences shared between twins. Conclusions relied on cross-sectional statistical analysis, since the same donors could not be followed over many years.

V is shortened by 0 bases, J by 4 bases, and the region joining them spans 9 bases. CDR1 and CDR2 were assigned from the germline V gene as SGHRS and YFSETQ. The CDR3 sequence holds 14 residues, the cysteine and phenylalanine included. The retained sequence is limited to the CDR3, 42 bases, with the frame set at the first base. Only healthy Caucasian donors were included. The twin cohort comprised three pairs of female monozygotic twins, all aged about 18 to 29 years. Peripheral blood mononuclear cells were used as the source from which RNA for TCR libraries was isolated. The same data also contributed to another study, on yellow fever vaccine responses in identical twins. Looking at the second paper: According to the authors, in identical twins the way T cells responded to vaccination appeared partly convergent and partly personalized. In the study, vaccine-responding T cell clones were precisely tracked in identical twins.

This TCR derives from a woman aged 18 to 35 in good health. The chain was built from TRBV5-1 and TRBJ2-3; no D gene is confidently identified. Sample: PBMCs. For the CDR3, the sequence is CASSLVTLADTQYF. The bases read TGCGCCAGCAGCTTGGTCACGCTCGCAGATACGCAGTATTTT.